Presented here are 2 T cell receptor beta chains from one specimen sequenced in a study of technical replicates of blood from a few donors. Profiled with immunoSEQ multiplex PCR; TCRdb holds only in-frame clones, not every one. The sample contains about 79,000 clones, around 94% of which appear only once. Sequencing was performed on T cells isolated from PBMCs. Receptors originate from a human donor in good health.

The J gene is TRBJ1-4, the V gene TRBV7-9; D remains unclear. The CDR3 is 13 residues long. Trimming pared 7 bases from V and 6 bases from J, leaving 12 bases between. The V gene's germline CDR1 is SEHNR and CDR2 FQNEAQ (reference sequence). The CDR3 here is CASTQIVDEKLFF. The CDR3 bases are TGTGCCAGCACCCAGATTGTTGATGAAAAACTGTTTTTT.

The V call is TRBV6-5, the J call TRBJ1-2; D perhaps matches TRBD1 (6 bases). Germline V lookup: CDR1 MNHEY, CDR2 SVGAGI. V was trimmed by 5 bases and J by 8 bases, leaving 12 bases between them. The CDR3 spans 12 residues. CDR3 region: CASSPGDGGYTF. CDR3 DNA: TGTGCCAGCAGTCCAGGGGACGGGGGCTACACCTTC.